This TCR beta chain comes out of a study of T cell repertoires in cytomegalovirus infection. This clonotype was seen many times. In TCRdb, the reads were re-called with MiXCR into one record per CDR3 protein. The sample shows some 400,000 distinct CDR3 sequences, roughly 18% of them seen only once. The CDR3 sequence is 15 residues long. V lost 3 bases, J lost 4 bases, and 15 bases lay in between. The source material was PBMCs. The sequence came from a human donor in good health (CMV status not recorded). Some clones in this sample may be carry-over from other donors' samples. The gene calls are TRBV12-3 or TRBV12-4 and TRBJ1-2; D gene ambiguous. The CDR3 nucleotides read TGTGCCAGCAGTTTGAACAAAGCCTCATCCTATGGCTACACCTTC. Amino acid sequence: CASSLNKASSYGYTF.